A selection of T cell receptor beta chains follows, all from one sample in a study of OX40 agonist ivuxolimab in advanced cancers. Sequencing was performed with immunoSEQ multiplex PCR; in TCRdb, only in-frame clones are kept and a portion is missing. The sample consists of over 30,000 clones, about nine tenths of them appearing once. Sequenced material: CD4+ or CD8+ T cells sorted from blood, taken in a trial of the OX40 agonist ivuxolimab. These receptor sequences come from an adult with an advanced solid tumor such as melanoma, head and neck, liver or kidney cancer. Both conserved end residues are part of each CDR3. A D gene is named only where the DNA matches it firmly.

j_call	v_call	d_call	cdr3_aa	cdr3_nt
TRBJ1-1	TRBV11-2	-	CASSLFGSGARTEAFF	TGTGCCAGCAGCTTATTTGGCTCAGGGGCTCGGACTGAAGCTTTCTTT
TRBJ1-2	TRBV27	TRBD1	CASSRTGDIVYGYTF	TGTGCCAGCAGTCGGACAGGAGATATCGTCTATGGCTACACCTTC
TRBJ2-5	TRBV18	TRBD2	CASSSSGDQETQYF	TGTGCCAGCTCCAGCAGCGGGGACCAAGAGACCCAGTACTTC
TRBJ2-1	TRBV10-3	TRBD2	CAISDLGLAGGNEQFF	TGTGCCATCAGTGACCTCGGACTAGCGGGGGGGAATGAGCAGTTCTTC
TRBJ2-2	TRBV5-1	-	CASSLDGGGGTGELFF	TGCGCCAGCAGCTTGGATGGTGGAGGCGGGACCGGGGAGCTGTTTTTT
TRBJ1-3	TRBV28	TRBD1	CASSPLSGGAGNTIYF	TGTGCCAGCAGTCCTCTCTCAGGGGGCGCTGGAAACACCATATATTTT
TRBJ2-7	TRBV7-9	-	CASSLGSDPSYEQYF	TGTGCCAGCAGCTTAGGTAGCGACCCCTCCTACGAGCAGTACTTC
TRBJ1-1	TRBV5-4	-	CASSFGSGISEAFF	TGTGCCAGCAGCTTCGGTTCAGGGATATCTGAAGCTTTCTTT
TRBJ2-4	TRBV28	TRBD1	CASNDSDRGYWDIQYF	TGTGCCAGCAACGACTCCGACAGGGGTTATTGGGACATTCAGTACTTC
TRBJ1-5	TRBV30	-	CACSGGGLGQPQHF	TGTGCCTGTTCGGGGGGGGGGCTTGGTCAGCCCCAGCATTTT
TRBJ1-2	TRBV20-1	-	CSARDGGGYTF	TGCAGTGCTAGAGATGGGGGCGGCTACACCTTC